One and the same sample provided the 14 T cell receptor beta chains below, sequenced in a study of blood T cell repertoires in COVID-19. Profiled with immunoSEQ multiplex PCR; TCRdb holds only in-frame clones, not every one. The table includes roughly 450,000 clones, 90% detected once. The sequencing sample was made of PBMCs or T cells enriched from blood (not recorded which). The receptors come from a man in his late teens or twenties who had recovered from COVID-19.

This chain connects TRBV5-4 to TRBJ2-2, with D possibly matching TRBD2 (7 bases). The CDR3 totals 15 residues. Between the trimmed V and J ends, which lost 3 bases and 1 base, there was a span of 10 bases. Germline V gene data show CDR1 as SGHNT and CDR2 as YYREEE (reference sequence). CDR3 amino acids: CASSSGGGNTGELFF. CDR3 sequence (DNA): TGTGCCAGCAGCTCGGGGGGCGGGAACACCGGGGAGCTGTTTTTT.

This rearrangement joins TRBV29-1 to TRBJ1-1, with D hard to call. CDR1 is SQVTM, CDR2 ANQGSEA, per germline. The CDR3 contains 13 residues. V gave up 5 bases and J gave up 3 bases, with 13 bases separating them. The CDR3 bases are TGCAGCGTTACTGTGAGGGTGGACACTGAAGCTTTCTTT. Translated: CSVTVRVDTEAFF.

This chain connects TRBV9 to TRBJ1-5; TRBD1 might be the D (5 bases). This CDR3 contains 15 residues. V gave up 2 bases and J gave up 1 base, with 10 bases separating them. CDR1 SGDLS and CDR2 YYNGEE come from the germline V gene. CDR3 protein: CASSVGGRSNQPQHF. CDR3 bases: TGTGCCAGCAGCGTTGGGGGGAGGAGCAATCAGCCCCAGCATTTT. Supplemented by reference TRBV9 and TRBJ1-5, the full variable domain reads DSGVTQTPKHLITATGQRVTLRCSPRSGDLSVYWYQQSLDQGLQFLIQYYNGEERAKGNILERFSAQQFPDLHSELNLSSLELGDSALYFCASSVGGRSNQPQHFGDGTRLSIL.

The J gene is TRBJ1-4, the V gene TRBV27; 7 bases map to TRBD1. The V gene's germline CDR1 is MNHEY and CDR2 SMNVEV (reference sequence). The CDR3 is 14 amino acids. With 0 bases clipped from V and 13 bases from J, the junction kept 8 bases outside the gene matches. The CDR3 loop is CASSLSPGQARLFF. In DNA form, the CDR3 reads TGTGCCAGCAGTTTATCCCCCGGACAGGCAAGACTGTTTTTT.

This sequence joins TRBV4-2 and TRBJ2-3; 8 bases agree with TRBD2. Germline CDR1 reads LGHNA; CDR2 reads YNFKEQ. This CDR3 contains 16 residues. With V trimmed by 1 base and J by 4 bases, 7 bases remained unmatched. The CDR3: CASSQGSGLVADTQYF. DNA for the CDR3: TGTGCCAGCAGCCAAGGATCGGGACTAGTCGCAGATACGCAGTATTTT.

The V call is TRBV4-1, the J call TRBJ2-5; D is uncertain. The V end lost 6 bases, the J end lost 0 bases, and 11 bases lay between the germline ends. Germline V gives CDR1 MGHRA, CDR2 YSYEKL. CDR3 length equals 14 residues. DNA for the CDR3: TGCGCCAGCAGTCGTACACCGAACCAAGAGACCCAGTACTTC. This translates into CASSRTPNQETQYF.

This rearrangement joins TRBV7-9 to TRBJ2-1; 7 bases align to TRBD1. Germline values: CDR1 SEHNR, CDR2 FQNEAQ (reference sequence). V lost 7 bases and J lost 0; bases outside the gene matches: 6. This CDR3 is 15 amino acids long. The CDR3 loop reads CASTPGTASYNEQFF. The CDR3 nucleotides read TGTGCCAGCACCCCAGGGACAGCCTCCTACAATGAGCAGTTCTTC.

The V and J genes are TRBV5-4 and TRBJ1-1, with a possible D match to TRBD1 (5 bases). CDR1 SGHNT and CDR2 YYREEE come from the germline V gene (reference sequence). This CDR3 is 13 amino acids long. V lost 1 base, J lost 4 bases, and 8 bases lay in between. In nucleotides, the CDR3 is TGTGCCAGCAGCTTGCCAGGGATCACTGAAGCTTTCTTT. Translation: CASSLPGITEAFF.

The chain carries TRBV6-6 and TRBJ2-5; TRBD1 matches 8 bases. Germline lookup yields CDR1 MNHNY and CDR2 SVGAGI (reference sequence). The CDR3 consists of 13 residues. J lost 5 bases, V lost 6 bases, and 5 bases had no gene match. CDR3 bases: TGTGCCAGCAGCGCAGGGGGCGGTGAGACCCAGTACTTC. Translation: CASSAGGGETQYF.

The rearrangement uses TRBV27 and TRBJ1-1, with 7 bases fitting TRBD1. This CDR3 region has 16 residues. Germline V lookup: CDR1 MNHEY, CDR2 SMNVEV (reference sequence). V trimming: 5 bases; J trimming: 4 bases; junction bases outside the gene matches: 13. As DNA, the CDR3 is TGTGCCAGCAGTGGCCGACAGGGATCTCCGGGCACTGAAGCTTTCTTT. Translating it yields CASSGRQGSPGTEAFF.

The rearrangement links TRBV20-1 to TRBJ2-7; perhaps TRBD1 as D (5 bases). The germline V and J ends were trimmed by 6 bases and 6 bases, with 24 bases remaining between them. This CDR3 has 15 residues. Per the germline V gene, CDR1 is DFQATT and CDR2 is SNEGSKA (reference sequence). This chain's CDR3 is CSASDDPGFGFEQYF. The CDR3 DNA follows: TGCAGTGCAAGTGATGACCCAGGGTTTGGTTTCGAGCAGTACTTC.

This chain links TRBV6-6 with TRBJ2-2, with 15 positions matching TRBD2. CDR3 length: 16 amino acids. J lost 7 bases, V lost 6 bases, and 6 bases had no gene match. The germline V gene encodes CDR1 MNHNY and CDR2 SVGAGI (reference sequence). The CDR3 nucleotides are TGTGCCAGCAGCCTGGGACTAGCGGGAGGATACGGGGAGCTGTTTTTT. It is translated as CASSLGLAGGYGELFF.

This clone was recorded once. V gene TRBV12-3 or TRBV12-4 combines with J gene TRBJ2-7; D gene uncertain. V was cut by 2 bases and J by 5 bases, with 4 bases left in between. The CDR3 is made up of 11 amino acids. Here the CDR3 DNA reads TGTGCCAGCAGTTTAAGCAACGAGCAGTACTTC. Translation: CASSLSNEQYF.

The rearrangement links TRBV27 to TRBJ1-1; D is ambiguous. The germline gives CDR1 MNHEY, CDR2 SMNVEV (reference sequence). The CDR3 sequence is 13 residues long. Deletions cut 5 bases from V and 0 bases from J, with 7 bases between. CDR3 region: CASSLRLNTEAFF. The CDR3 DNA follows: TGTGCCAGCAGTCTACGGTTGAACACTGAAGCTTTCTTT.